The 13 T cell receptor beta chains presented below share a single source sample, sequenced in a study of T cell repertoires in cytomegalovirus infection. Via MiXCR, TCRdb re-called the reads, giving one row per CDR3 protein. In the table there are roughly 920,000 distinct CDR3 sequences, less than 40% of which are singletons. These receptors are not linked to any known antigen. Sequencing was performed on cultured CD8+ T cells from PBMCs, taken from culture after CMV antigen stimulation. These TCRs come from a human donor in good health (CMV status not recorded). Some clones in this sample may be carry-over from other donors' samples.

This clonotype has a count of ten or more. The V and J genes are TRBV6-2 or TRBV6-3 and TRBJ2-7, with D possibly matching TRBD2 (5 bases). The germline CDR1 and CDR2 sequences are MNHEY and SVGEGT. Trimming stripped 4 bases from V and 0 bases from J, with 16 bases between. The CDR3 is made up of 16 amino acids. CDR3 residues: CASSSPYGVRSYEQYV. Here the CDR3 DNA reads TGTGCCAGCAGTTCTCCTTACGGGGTGCGCTCCTACGAGCAGTACGTC.

This clonotype was seen only once. The chain recombines TRBV10-3 with TRBJ1-2; D is possibly TRBD1 (5 bases). Germline V gives CDR1 ENHRY, CDR2 SYGVKD. The V end lost 9 bases, the J end lost 4 bases, and 12 bases lay between the germline ends. This CDR3 spans 12 amino acids. For the CDR3, the DNA is TGTGCCATACCCGACAGTTCCTATGGCTACACCTTC. Translated: CAIPDSSYGYTF.

This clonotype has at least ten counts. V usage is TRBV7-3 and J usage is TRBJ2-5, with 9 bases aligning to TRBD2. The CDR3 sequence is 16 residues long. The germline gives CDR1 SGHTA, CDR2 FQGTGA. V lost 2 bases, J lost 5 bases, and 9 bases stayed unmatched. The DNA for the CDR3 is TGTGCCAGCAGCTTACTGGCGGGGGGGCGTGGCGAGACCCAGTACTTC. Protein sequence: CASSLLAGGRGETQYF.

V usage is TRBV15 and J usage is TRBJ1-4; no clear D. The germline CDR1 and CDR2 sequences are LNHNV and YYDKDF (reference sequence). The CDR3 length is 16 residues. Trimming pared 0 bases from V and 7 bases from J, leaving 15 bases between. DNA of the CDR3: TGTGCCACCAGCAGAGATGTAGAAGGGTCCGGTGAAAAACTGTTTTTT. Its translation is CATSRDVEGSGEKLFF.

This chain links TRBV6-5 with TRBJ1-2; weak D call: TRBD1 (5 bases). The germline V gene encodes CDR1 MNHEY and CDR2 SVGAGI. The CDR3 is 16 amino acids. With 0 bases removed from V and 4 bases from J, the gap between germline ends came to 15 bases. The CDR3 nucleotides are TGTGCCAGCAGTTACTCGAAAACCCACAGGTCCTATGGCTACACCTTC. Protein sequence: CASSYSKTHRSYGYTF.

The chain links TRBV4-2 to TRBJ1-4; TRBD1 is a possible D gene (5 bases). Germline CDR1 and CDR2: LGHNA and YNFKEQ. V was pared by 0 bases and J by 7 bases, with 15 bases between. The CDR3 contains 16 residues. CDR3 DNA sequence: TGTGCCAGCAGCCAAGATGGTGGGGGAGCGGGTGAAAAACTGTTTTTT. Protein: CASSQDGGGAGEKLFF.

This sequence joins TRBV28 and TRBJ2-5; no firm D call. Germline assignment: CDR1 MDHEN and CDR2 SYDVKM. The CDR3 consists of 14 residues. Trimming took off 4 bases at V and 3 bases at J, with 12 bases between the two ends. The CDR3 protein is CASSSPTEEETQYF. CDR3 sequence (DNA): TGTGCCAGCAGTTCCCCGACTGAGGAAGAGACCCAGTACTTC.

On this clonotype: A much more abundant neighbour one base away suggests this may be a read error. The rearrangement links TRBV7-6 to TRBJ1-4, with TRBD1 identical over 7 bases. The germline V gene has CDR1 SGHVS and CDR2 FNYEAQ. This CDR3 spans 15 amino acids. The CDR3 region is CVSSWKRGRGEKLFF. In nucleotides, the CDR3 is TGTGTCAGCAGCTGGAAGAGGGGGCGCGGTGAAAAACTGTTTTTT.

This clonotype was counted only a few times. This sequence joins TRBV5-6 and TRBJ2-3, with D possibly being TRBD2 (6 bases). V was trimmed by 6 bases and J by 2 bases, leaving 13 bases between them. Per the germline V gene, CDR1 is SGHDT and CDR2 is YYEEEE. There are 14 residues in the CDR3. DNA for the CDR3: TGTGCCAGCACCGACGGGACTTACACAGATACGCAGTATTTT. It translates to CASTDGTYTDTQYF.

The rearrangement uses TRBV20-1 and TRBJ2-1; no reliable D call. The germline V gene has CDR1 DFQATT and CDR2 SNEGSKA (reference sequence). CDR3 length: 10 amino acids. The V gene lost 3 bases and the J gene lost 7 bases, with 4 bases spanning the gap. The CDR3 sequence is CSARMNEQFF. CDR3 DNA: TGCAGTGCTAGGATGAATGAGCAGTTCTTC.

In its sample, this clonotype was seen once. This chain joins TRBV20-1 and TRBJ2-1; 8 nucleotides align to TRBD2. CDR1 and CDR2 from the germline V gene are DFQATT and SNEGSKA (reference sequence). V shed 3 bases and J 4 bases; nucleotides not matched to a gene: 5. This CDR3 has 14 amino acids. The CDR3 DNA sequence: TGCAGTGCTAGGGACGGGGGGGCATACAATGAGCAGTTCTTC. This encodes CSARDGGAYNEQFF.

Concerning this clonotype itself: Relative to the germline gene, one junction end is altered; a read error may explain this. The chain combines TRBV12-3 or TRBV12-4 with TRBJ2-3, with D possibly being TRBD2 (5 bases). The CDR3 spans 13 residues. CDR3 sequence reads: CAGGRTLTDSQYF. In DNA, the CDR3 is TGTGCCGGCGGGCGGACCCTCACAGATTCGCAGTATTTT.

This clonotype was observed a handful of times. CDR3 in DNA: TGTGCCAGCAGTTTAGGGGGGAGGGGGGCCGGAACTGAAGCTTTCTTT. Encoded protein: CASSLGGRGAGTEAFF. The V gene is TRBV12-3 or TRBV12-4, the J gene TRBJ1-1, with a tentative D call TRBD1 (6 bases). The CDR3 sequence is 16 residues long. V shed 1 base and J shed 5 bases, with 17 bases lying between them.